This T cell receptor (beta chain) is drawn from a study of molecular identifiers for immune sequencing clone quantification. This clonotype was seen more than once but under ten times. Preparation methods for the bulk TCR libraries were those previously described, with listed TCR primers. A single record per CDR3 protein comes from TCRdb applying MiXCR to the PCR reads. This sample has approximately 550,000 distinct CDR3 sequences, with about a fifth found just once. The CDR3 runs to 11 residues. The V end was cut by 6 bases, the J end by 6 bases, with 9 bases between. Germline V gene sequence: CDR1 MNHEY, CDR2 SVGAGI. With RNA at 10%, 30% or 50%, naive CD8 libraries came from around 18,000 to 910,000 sorted cells. Naive CD8 T cells were picked out by sorting for CD8+CD4-CCR7+CD45RA+.

The genes are TRBV6-5 and TRBJ2-7; D ambiguous. Material: naive CD8+ T cells from blood, with Jurkat cell RNA spiked in. The subset was: FACS-sorted CD8+CD4-CCR7+CD45RA+ naive T cells. The sequence was collected from a human donor in good health. Some libraries in this study had Jurkat cell RNA spiked in. In nucleotides, the CDR3 is TGTGCCAGCAGGGGGTGGTTCGAGCAGTACTTC. It yields the protein CASRGWFEQYF.